Listed here are 22 T cell receptor beta chains from one sample, sequenced in a study of T cells in Graves' hyperthyroidism and ophthalmopathy. Amplified regions were TCR beta CDR3 sequences from RNA transcripts. The HTBI set primed first-round TCR CDR3 RT-PCR. Using its own MiXCR run on the multiplex PCR reads, TCRdb lists one record per CDR3 protein. In the table there are about 770,000 distinct CDR3 sequences, around 20% of which are singletons. Sequences were obtained from blood. All receptors come from a woman aged 45-59 years with Graves' hyperthyroidism that later progressed to Graves' ophthalmopathy.

This clonotype was counted only a few times. The J gene is TRBJ1-5, the V gene TRBV24-1; D gene uncertain. There are 15 residues in the CDR3. Trimming shortened V by 12 bases and J by 0 bases, and 17 bases separated the two germline ends. Germline assignment: CDR1 KGHDR and CDR2 SFDVKD. DNA for the CDR3: TGTGCCCCCTCTGGAAGCCCATATAGCAATCAGCCCCAGCATTTT. It yields the protein CAPSGSPYSNQPQHF.

This clonotype occurred many times. This chain joins TRBV18 and TRBJ2-7; 11 bases agree with TRBD2. This CDR3 comprises 18 residues. Trimming at V came to 3 bases and at J to 3 bases, leaving 13 bases not matched to a gene. Germline V CDR1 and CDR2: KGHSH, LQKENI. CDR3 bases: TGTGCCAGCTCACCCCATCCAAATAGCGGGGGGGCTGTCTACGAGCAGTACTTC. Protein product: CASSPHPNSGGAVYEQYF.

This clonotype was detected a few times. This chain uses TRBV7-3 with TRBJ2-1; the D gene is possibly TRBD2 (6 bases). The CDR3 sequence is 19 residues long. Trimming took off 5 bases at V and 5 bases at J, with 28 bases between the two ends. Per germline, CDR1 SGHTA and CDR2 FQGTGA. The CDR3 coding sequence is TGTGCCAGCAGCCCCTCGATTGCGGGGACGCCCTCCCTCGACAATGAGCAGTTCTTC. Protein: CASSPSIAGTPSLDNEQFF.

This clonotype was recorded at least ten times. The chain has TRBV7-9 and TRBJ1-2; D is unclear. This CDR3 is 13 amino acids long. CDR1 SEHNR and CDR2 FQNEAQ come from the germline V gene (reference sequence). Trimming pared 1 base from V and 3 bases from J, leaving 6 bases between. CDR3 amino acids: CASSLEDYYGYTF. The CDR3, as DNA: TGTGCCAGCAGCTTAGAGGACTACTATGGCTACACCTTC. The variable domain in full, completed from reference TRBV7-9 and TRBJ1-2, reads DTGVSQNPRHKITKRGQNVTFRCDPISEHNRLYWYRQTLGQGPEFLTYFQNEAQLEKSRLLSDRFSAERPKGSFSTLEIQRTEQGDSAMYLCASSLEDYYGYTFGSGTRLTVV.

This rearrangement joins TRBV6-4 to TRBJ2-1, with D perhaps matching TRBD1 (5 bases). Trimming left V 6 bases short and J 0 bases short, with 9 bases between. The CDR3 contains 14 residues. Germline CDR1 and CDR2: MRHNA and SNTAGT. CDR3 DNA sequence: TGTGCCAGCAGACAGGAGAGCTCCTACAATGAGCAGTTCTTC. Amino acid sequence: CASRQESSYNEQFF.

V is TRBV6-2 or TRBV6-3 and J is TRBJ2-3; TRBD1 matches 7 bases. CDR1 MNHEY and CDR2 SVGEGT come from the germline V gene. CDR3 length: 18 amino acids. The ends lost 2 bases at V and 3 bases at J; junction bases unmatched: 14. CDR3 amino acids: CASSYHVTGDHTTDTQYF. DNA of the CDR3: TGTGCCAGCAGTTACCACGTTACAGGGGATCACACAACAGATACGCAGTATTTT.

This clonotype was detected a few times. The rearrangement uses TRBV20-1 and TRBJ1-2; D may be TRBD1 (5 bases). The V end lost 7 bases, the J end lost 3 bases, and 12 bases lay between the germline ends. Germline V CDR1 and CDR2: DFQATT, SNEGSKA (reference sequence). The CDR3 length is 12 residues. CDR3 coding DNA: TGCAGTGTGGGGGAAAGGGACTATGGCTACACCTTC. Amino acid sequence: CSVGERDYGYTF.

This clonotype was detected many times. The chain has TRBV20-1 and TRBJ2-7, with a possible D match to TRBD1 (5 bases). Germline V gives CDR1 DFQATT, CDR2 SNEGSKA (reference sequence). Trimming shortened V by 3 bases and J by 2 bases, and 11 bases separated the two germline ends. This CDR3 has 13 residues. CDR3 residues: CSARPTDTYEQYF. The CDR3 DNA sequence: TGCAGTGCTAGGCCGACGGACACCTACGAGCAGTACTTC.

This clonotype was seen repeatedly, ten times or more. This chain connects TRBV2 to TRBJ2-1; no reliable D call. The CDR3 loop spans 15 amino acids. Trimming pared 0 bases from V and 9 bases from J, leaving 15 bases between. Germline loops: CDR1 SNHLY, CDR2 FYNNEI. The CDR3 sequence: CASSEALTELGEQFF. As DNA, the CDR3 is TGTGCCAGCAGTGAAGCGCTAACCGAGTTGGGTGAGCAGTTCTTC.

This clonotype was picked up many times. The chain is built from TRBV3-1 and TRBJ1-1; D is undetermined. Trimming took 4 bases from V and 5 from J, leaving 14 bases between them. Germline CDR1 is LGHDT and CDR2 is YNNKEL (reference sequence). The CDR3 length is 14 residues. The CDR3 DNA sequence: TGTGCCAGCAGCCTTCCAGGTGGCGGGACTGAAGCTTTCTTT. Translating it yields CASSLPGGGTEAFF.

In its sample, this clonotype was seen a few times. The J gene is TRBJ1-1, the V gene TRBV20-1; 7 positions match TRBD1. Germline lookup yields CDR1 DFQATT and CDR2 SNEGSKA (reference sequence). The CDR3 is 12 residues long. As DNA, the CDR3 is TGCAGGTGGGACAGATCGGGCACTGAAGCTTTCTTT. Translating it yields CRWDRSGTEAFF.

Ten or more counts support this clonotype. The V call is TRBV6-1, the J call TRBJ2-3; 10 positions agree with TRBD2. The length of the CDR3 is 16 residues. Germline trimming cut 6 bases from V and 4 bases from J; bases unmatched to any gene: 10. Germline lookup yields CDR1 MNHNS and CDR2 SASEGT. Written as DNA, the CDR3 is TGTGCCAGCAGGGCGATAGCGGGGGGTTTATCAGATACGCAGTATTTT. Translating it yields CASRAIAGGLSDTQYF.

This chain links TRBV19 with TRBJ2-1; TRBD2 matches 9 bases. Germline V gene data show CDR1 as LNHDA and CDR2 as SQIVND (reference sequence). The J segment lost 7 bases and the V segment lost 10 bases, leaving 11 bases of the junction unmatched. This CDR3 has 14 amino acids. CDR3: CAMSAGGPFNEQFF. CDR3 DNA: TGTGCCATGTCTGCGGGGGGGCCCTTTAATGAGCAGTTCTTC.

This clonotype has more than one count but fewer than ten. The chain employs TRBV11-1 and TRBJ1-2; maybe TRBD1 (6 bases). Trimming pared 5 bases from V and 4 bases from J, leaving 20 bases between. In germline, CDR1 is SGHAT, CDR2 FQDESV (reference sequence). The CDR3 is 16 amino acids. The CDR3 DNA is TGTGCCAGCAGCCCATCGCGGGCAGGGGCCGGCTATGGCTACACCTTC. This translates into CASSPSRAGAGYGYTF.

This clonotype was found a few times. This rearrangement joins TRBV12-3 or TRBV12-4 to TRBJ1-2, with 7 bases identical to TRBD1. Losses at the gene ends were 6 bases for V and 4 bases for J; bases not matched to a gene: 5. This CDR3 comprises 13 residues. CDR3 bases: TGTGCCAGCAGCACTGAGGGGGCCTATGGCTACACCTTC. Translated: CASSTEGAYGYTF.

Only a few counts were recorded for this clonotype. This chain joins TRBV18 and TRBJ1-4; D is unclear. The CDR3 length is 15 residues. The germline V gene encodes CDR1 KGHSH and CDR2 LQKENI. V was pared by 2 bases and J by 5 bases, with 12 bases between. The CDR3 protein is CASSPSAHLNEKLFF. The CDR3 DNA is TGTGCCAGCTCACCATCTGCACATTTAAATGAAAAACTGTTTTTT.

This clonotype was seen only a few times. The rearrangement uses TRBV5-6 and TRBJ1-5; 7 positions match TRBD1. V shed 4 bases and J 6 bases; nucleotides not matched to a gene: 7. From germline, CDR1 is SGHDT and CDR2 YYEEEE. This CDR3 region has 14 residues. In DNA form, the CDR3 reads TGTGCCAGCAGCCTCGCGGCAGGGGGTCAGCCCCAGCATTTT. Its translation is CASSLAAGGQPQHF. The full variable domain, its missing parts supplied by reference TRBV5-6 and TRBJ1-5, is DAGVTQSPTHLIKTRGQQVTLRCSPKSGHDTVSWYQQALGQGPQFIFQYYEEEERQRGNFPDRFSGHQFPNYSSELNVNALLLGDSALYLCASSLAAGGQPQHFGDGTRLSIL.

This clonotype was picked up many times. J is TRBJ1-4 and V is TRBV18; D is uncertain. The germline V and J ends were trimmed by 5 bases and 8 bases, with 12 bases remaining between them. The CDR3 runs 13 residues. Germline V gene lookup returns CDR1 KGHSH and CDR2 LQKENI. CDR3 sequence (DNA): TGTGCCAGCTCATCCTCGGGAGAAGAAAAACTGTTTTTT. Its protein is CASSSSGEEKLFF.

The CDR3 loop reads CASSQEYRETYEQYF. CDR3 nucleotide sequence: TGCGCCAGCAGCCAAGAATACCGCGAGACCTACGAGCAGTACTTC. This rearrangement joins TRBV4-1 to TRBJ2-7; D not certain. The ends were cut back, 0 bases at V and 2 bases at J, with 11 bases in the middle. Per the germline V gene, CDR1 is MGHRA and CDR2 is YSYEKL. The CDR3 sequence is 15 residues long.

This clonotype was found a few times. The chain employs TRBV11-3 and TRBJ2-6, with D perhaps matching TRBD1 or TRBD2 (5 bases each). This CDR3 has 17 residues. V lost 3 bases and J 0 bases, leaving 12 bases between the germline ends. Germline CDR1 SGHNT, CDR2 YENEEA. The CDR3 region has the DNA TGTGCCAGCAGCTTCTTGGGACCGAACTCTGGGGCCAACGTCCTGACTTTC. The encoded protein is CASSFLGPNSGANVLTF.

Concerning this clonotype itself: It may be a read error: a sequence one base away is much more abundant. The chain uses TRBV5-1 and TRBJ2-4; 7 bases agree with TRBD1. After removal of 4 bases from V and 8 bases from J, the junction contained 3 bases not matched to a gene. The CDR3 loop spans 12 amino acids. Germline V gene data show CDR1 as SGHRS and CDR2 as YFSETQ. Written as DNA, the CDR3 is TGCGCCAGCAGCGACAGGGCCGACATTCAGTACTTC. Translation: CASSDRADIQYF.

For the CDR3, the DNA is TGTGCCAGTCATGAGACAGTCGACAATGAGCAGTTCTTC. Translating gives CASHETVDNEQFF. The rearrangement uses TRBV2 and TRBJ2-1; tentatively, D is TRBD1 (5 bases). Germline CDR1 reads SNHLY; CDR2 reads FYNNEI. Between the trimmed V and J ends, which lost 9 bases and 5 bases, there was a span of 14 bases. CDR3 length: 13 amino acids.